This TCR beta chain was captured by sequencing in a study of neoadjuvant anti-PD-1 for oral cavity cancer. The overall study: Patients without progression received a fourth nivolumab dose around day 43, then surgical resection on days 50-56.

V was clipped by 3 bases and J by 6 bases, with 21 bases between them. From germline, CDR1 is LNHDA and CDR2 SQIVND (reference sequence). There are 16 residues in the CDR3. Profiled with immunoSEQ multiplex PCR; TCRdb holds only in-frame clones, not every one. The sample lists fewer than 70,000 clones; more than 60% were seen once. The sample in question was PBMCs, obtained before nivolumab (anti-PD-1) treatment. The J gene is TRBJ2-7, the V gene TRBV19; D is ambiguous. The TCR was taken from a person aged 35-80 years with oral cavity squamous cell carcinoma. CDR3 protein: CASSIVSSLTWAEQYF. CDR3 bases: TGTGCCAGTAGTATCGTCAGCAGCCTCACCTGGGCCGAGCAGTACTTC.